This T cell receptor beta chain was retrieved from a study of blood T cell repertoires in COVID-19. On the study more broadly: COVID-19 samples from acute and convalescent phases originated in the United States, Italy and Spain. Sample material is recorded as cDNA or gDNA derived from T cells, B-cell-depleted T cells, or PBMCs.

The CDR3 has 10 residues. Germline CDR1 reads DFQATT; CDR2 reads SNEGSKA (reference sequence). This clone was recorded once. The junction departs from the called germline gene at one end, perhaps through a read error. In the source study's methods: Nucleated cell number was recorded as an estimate derived from reference gene primer amplification. This table comes from immunoSEQ multiplex PCR, and its TCRdb copy is limited to in-frame clones, with some not included. The DNA was the basis for D and trimming; V, J and clone size are from that table. The sample holds 150,000 or so clones, about 81% seen once.

Specimen: peripheral blood. The V gene is TRBV20-1, the J gene TRBJ1-1; possible D gene TRBD1, 5 bases. This TCR derives from a man between 60 and 75 years old with active or convalescent COVID-19. CDR3 in DNA: TGCAGTGCTAGAGGTGACAGCGAAGGCTTT. Translating gives CSARGDSEGF.